This TCR beta chain stems from a study of blood T cell repertoires in COVID-19. Study at large: Specimens from acute and convalescent COVID-19 originated in the United States, Italy and Spain.

The CDR3 contains 13 residues. Germline V gives CDR1 SNHLY, CDR2 FYNNEI. Trimming at V came to 6 bases and at J to 1 base, leaving 2 bases not matched to a gene. In the authors' workflow: Reference gene primer amplification gave estimated nucleated cell counts. Assay used: immunoSEQ multiplex PCR; TCRdb lists only in-frame clones, some missing. The D gene and trimming were derived from the DNA, and the V and J assignments and clone size from that table. Of 250,000 to 350,000 clones listed, around 89% are singletons. Material: peripheral blood. The genes are TRBV2 and TRBJ2-5; 7 bases map to TRBD1. The sequence came from a woman aged 60 to 75 with acute or convalescent COVID-19. The CDR3 loop is CASRGQLQETQYF. The DNA of the CDR3 is TGTGCCAGCAGGGGACAGCTCCAAGAGACCCAGTACTTC.